What follows describes a single T cell receptor beta chain. The antigen is unknown. The CDR3 has 14 amino acids. With V trimmed by 5 bases and J by 2 bases, 5 bases remained unmatched. Germline loops: CDR1 SNHLY, CDR2 FYNNEI. The data stem from a study of T cell responses to AZD1222 COVID-19 vaccine. Study-wide points: After the peak T cell response, and only then, were repertoires sampled. Donors skewed white British and female; clonal diversity was possibly underestimated. Baseline seropositivity characterized only a handful of AZD1222 recipients.

TCRdb keeps only in-frame clones here, not all; method: immunoSEQ multiplex PCR. The sample shows 130,000 or so clones, 80% to 95% of them seen only once. The specimen was peripheral blood, collected 28 days after the second dose of the MenACWY control vaccine. This rearrangement joins TRBV2 to TRBJ1-2, with 7 bases lining up with TRBD1. This TCR was recovered from an adult who received the MenACWY meningococcal vaccine as a control. The CDR3 DNA is TGTGCCAGCAGTCCCCGACAGGGAAACTATGGCTACACCTTC. Its translation: CASSPRQGNYGYTF.